This T cell receptor (beta chain) was found in a study of PD-L1 blockade in urothelial cancer. In the study overall: Blood analysis occurred 3 weeks (second dose) and 6 weeks after treatment start.

The V gene's germline CDR1 is MDHEN and CDR2 SYDVKM. V was clipped by 2 bases and J by 8 bases, with 18 bases between them. CDR3 size: 15 residues. This sample's time point: peripheral blood 6 weeks after treatment start. Patients' urothelial carcinoma was locally advanced or metastatic. Anywhere from 1 to 8 samples came from each patient, spanning pretreatment and on-treatment. Measured with immunoSEQ multiplex PCR; TCRdb has only the in-frame clones, and not every one. The sample carries about 130,000 clones, more than 75% recorded once. Sequencing was performed on PBMCs, taken around atezolizumab (anti-PD-L1) treatment. The TCR sequence derives from a man between 50 and 59 years old with urothelial cancer. V and J are TRBV28 and TRBJ1-2; tentative D call: TRBD1 (6 bases). The CDR3 loop is CASSLETGMFGGYTF. CDR3 coding DNA: TGTGCCAGCAGTTTAGAAACAGGGATGTTCGGAGGCTACACCTTC.